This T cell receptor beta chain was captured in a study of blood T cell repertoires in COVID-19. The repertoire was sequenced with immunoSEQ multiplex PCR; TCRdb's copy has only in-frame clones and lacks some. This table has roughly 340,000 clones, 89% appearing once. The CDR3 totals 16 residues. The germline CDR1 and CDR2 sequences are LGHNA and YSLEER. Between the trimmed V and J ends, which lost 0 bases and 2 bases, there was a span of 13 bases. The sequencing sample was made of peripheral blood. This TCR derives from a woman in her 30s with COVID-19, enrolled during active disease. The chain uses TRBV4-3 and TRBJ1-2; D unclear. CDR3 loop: CASSQELTGGNYGYTF. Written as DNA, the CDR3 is TGCGCCAGCAGCCAAGAATTAACCGGCGGCAACTATGGCTACACCTTC.